The clone carrying this T cell receptor beta chain was seen a handful of times. What it binds is not known. The source of the sample is a study of CD8+ T cells in alopecia areata. Notes on the study in general: The study found higher clonality in lesional than normal scalp, especially in alopecia totalis/universalis.

Extracted RNA was reverse transcribed into cDNA, the sequencing template. The data were produced by immunoSEQ multiplex PCR, yet TCRdb's version contains in-frame clones alone and is incomplete. Among around 100,000 clones listed, 45% to 60% were seen once. Germline assignment: CDR1 MGHDK and CDR2 SYGVNS. Trimming at V came to 2 bases and at J to 5 bases, leaving 11 bases not matched to a gene. The CDR3 covers 16 residues. V and J are TRBV25-1 and TRBJ2-7; TRBD2 aligns across 8 bases. Sequencing used CD4+ T cells sorted from blood. The sequence was obtained from a human donor in good health. CDR3 sequence reads: CASSEQAGGSWNEQYF. The CDR3 DNA is TGTGCCAGCAGTGAACAGGCGGGGGGTTCTTGGAACGAGCAGTACTTC.